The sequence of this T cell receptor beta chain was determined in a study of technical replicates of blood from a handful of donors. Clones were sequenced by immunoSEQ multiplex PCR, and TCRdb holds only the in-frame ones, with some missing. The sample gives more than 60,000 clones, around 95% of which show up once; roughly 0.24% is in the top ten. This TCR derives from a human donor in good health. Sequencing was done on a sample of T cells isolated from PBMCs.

The CDR3: CASSLAPGRGGYGYTF. In DNA, the CDR3 is TGTGCCAGCAGCTTAGCGCCGGGCAGGGGCGGGTATGGCTACACCTTC. The chain combines TRBV7-6 with TRBJ1-2; D may be TRBD1 (6 bases). CDR1 is SGHVS, CDR2 FNYEAQ, per germline. Trimming removed 0 bases from V and 5 bases from J, with 16 bases in between. The CDR3 consists of 16 residues. Full variable domain (outside the CDR3, taken from reference TRBV7-6 and TRBJ1-2): GAGVSQSPRYKVTKRGQDVALRCDPISGHVSLYWYRQALGQGPEFLTYFNYEAQQDKSGLPNDRFSAERPEGSISTLTIQRTEQRDSAMYRCASSLAPGRGGYGYTFGSGTRLTVV.